This T cell receptor beta chain was identified in a study of T cell clones after liver transplantation. Study background: Post-transplant blood was tracked for graft-donor-reactive T cell clones identified in a pre-transplant mixed lymphocyte reaction. Third-party-reactive TCRbeta sequences from pre-transplant mixed lymphocyte reactions served as antigen-independent comparators. Timepoints were pre-transplant, pre-withdrawal, and after withdrawal was completed or failed.

Trimming cost V 0 bases and J 5 bases, with 11 bases left between them. From germline, CDR1 is SGDLS and CDR2 YYNGEE. The CDR3 is made up of 14 amino acids. Study observations and caveats: Graft donor-reactive T cells possibly entered the graft instead of undergoing deletion.

Details on this clone: What it binds is not known.

Sequenced by immunoSEQ multiplex PCR; TCRdb stores in-frame clones only, minus some. Here the sample spans 65,000 to 80,000 clones, less than 85% being singletons. This clonotype was obtained from a human patient who received a liver transplant. Some T cells here may be from the graft donor. The material sequenced was CD4+ T cells from blood, taken at the 22-month timepoint. V is TRBV9 and J is TRBJ1-1; a weak D match, TRBD1 (5 bases). The CDR3 loop is CASSVAGGGTEAFF. Written as DNA, the CDR3 is TGTGCCAGCAGCGTAGCCGGGGGAGGGACTGAAGCTTTCTTT.